This TCR beta chain is from a study of CD8+CD57+ T cells in acquired aplastic anemia. Overall study: Across the sorted CD4+ and CD8+ cells, DNA amounts averaged roughly 3.5 ug.

TCR beta VDJ and CDR3 were profiled, and genomic DNA was the template. TCRdb redid the calling of the reads with MiXCR, one entry per CDR3 protein. The sample carries some 140,000 distinct CDR3 sequences, 41% recorded once. This clonotype was observed a handful of times. The CDR3 is 14 residues long. The ends lost 4 bases at V and 7 bases at J; junction bases unmatched: 7. Germline V gene lookup returns CDR1 DFQATT and CDR2 SNEGSKA (reference sequence). The receptor comes from a human donor in good health, serving as a control. The J gene is TRBJ2-1, the V gene TRBV20-1; 10 positions match TRBD2. Sequenced input: sorted CD4+, CD8+, or CD8+CD57+ T cells (not recorded which) from PBMCs. The CDR3 loop reads CSAKPAGGINEQFF. Here the CDR3 DNA reads TGCAGTGCTAAACCAGCGGGGGGGATTAATGAGCAGTTCTTC.